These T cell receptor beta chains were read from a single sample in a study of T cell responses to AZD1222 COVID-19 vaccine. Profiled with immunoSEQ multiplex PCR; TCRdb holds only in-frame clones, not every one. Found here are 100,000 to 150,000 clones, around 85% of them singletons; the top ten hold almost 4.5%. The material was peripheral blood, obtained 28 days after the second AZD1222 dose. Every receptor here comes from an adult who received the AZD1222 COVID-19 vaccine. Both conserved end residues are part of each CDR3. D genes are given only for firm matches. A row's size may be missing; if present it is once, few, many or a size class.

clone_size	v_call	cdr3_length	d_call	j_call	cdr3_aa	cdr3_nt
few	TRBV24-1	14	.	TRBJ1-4	CATSSGPSGEKLFF	TGTGCCACCAGTTCAGGTCCGTCGGGGGAAAAACTGTTTTTT
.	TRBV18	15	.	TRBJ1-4	CASSPPSQGTEKLFF	TGTGCCAGCTCACCCCCATCTCAGGGAACTGAAAAACTGTTTTTT
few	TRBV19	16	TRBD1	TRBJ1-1	CASSPDRGGVGTEAFF	TGTGCCAGTAGCCCGGACAGGGGGGGTGTAGGCACTGAAGCTTTCTTT
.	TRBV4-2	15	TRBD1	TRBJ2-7	CASSQDPGTDYEQYF	TGTGCCAGCAGCCAAGATCCCGGGACAGACTACGAGCAGTACTTC
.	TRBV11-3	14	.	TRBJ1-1	CASSLGGVNTEAFF	TGTGCCAGCAGCTTGGGAGGGGTGAACACTGAAGCTTTCTTT
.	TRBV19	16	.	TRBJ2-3	CASSPIAGTWGDTQYF	TGTGCCAGTAGCCCTATCGCGGGGACCTGGGGAGATACGCAGTATTTT
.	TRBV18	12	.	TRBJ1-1	CASSLTGDEAFF	TGTGCCAGCTCACTAACGGGGGATGAAGCTTTCTTT
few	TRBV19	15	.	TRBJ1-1	CATRLDSWQNTEAFF	TGTGCCACCAGATTGGACAGTTGGCAGAACACTGAAGCTTTCTTT
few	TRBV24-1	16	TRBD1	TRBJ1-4	CATSDPTGGDNEKLFF	TGTGCCACCAGTGACCCTACAGGGGGTGATAATGAAAAACTGTTTTTT
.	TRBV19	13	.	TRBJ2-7	CASSIDHYYEQYF	TGTGCCAGTAGTATAGATCATTACTACGAGCAGTACTTC
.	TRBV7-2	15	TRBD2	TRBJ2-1	CASSASGGRGNEQFF	TGTGCCAGCAGCGCTAGCGGGGGCCGTGGGAATGAGCAGTTCTTC
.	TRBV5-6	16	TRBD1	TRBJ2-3	CASNRSDRGRIDTQYF	TGTGCCAGCAACCGCTCGGACAGGGGGCGTATCGATACGCAGTATTTT
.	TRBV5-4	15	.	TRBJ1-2	CASSLGSKSNYGYTF	TGTGCCAGCAGCTTAGGGTCGAAGTCTAACTATGGCTACACCTTC
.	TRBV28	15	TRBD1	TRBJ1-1	CAIKSRTGENTEAFF	TGTGCCATCAAATCCCGGACAGGGGAGAACACTGAAGCTTTCTTT
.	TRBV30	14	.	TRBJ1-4	CAWSVQVAVEKLFF	TGTGCCTGGAGTGTACAAGTGGCGGTCGAAAAACTGTTTTTT
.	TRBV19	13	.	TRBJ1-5	CASSIMGNQPQHF	TGTGCCAGTAGTATTATGGGAAATCAGCCCCAGCATTTT
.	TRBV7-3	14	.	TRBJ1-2	CASSPGQLNYGYTF	TGTGCCAGCAGCCCCGGACAGTTAAACTATGGCTACACCTTC
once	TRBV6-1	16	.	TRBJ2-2	CASSEQGPGVGGELFF	TGTGCCAGCAGTGAACAGGGACCCGGGGTGGGCGGGGAGCTGTTTTTT
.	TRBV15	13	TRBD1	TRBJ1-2	CATRGTGGDRYTF	TGTGCCACCAGAGGGACAGGGGGGGATCGCTACACCTTC
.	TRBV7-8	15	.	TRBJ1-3	CASSLFQDMGNTIYF	TGTGCCAGCAGCTTATTTCAGGACATGGGAAACACCATATATTTT
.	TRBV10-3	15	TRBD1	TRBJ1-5	CAISVHPGGNQPQHF	TGTGCCATCAGTGTCCATCCAGGGGGTAATCAGCCCCAGCATTTT
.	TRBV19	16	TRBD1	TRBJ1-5	CASSTLQGDRGQPQHF	TGTGCCAGTAGTACCCTTCAGGGGGACAGGGGACAGCCCCAGCATTTT
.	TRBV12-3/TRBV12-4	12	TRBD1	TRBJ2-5	CASSLTGGTQYF	TGTGCCAGCAGTTTGACAGGGGGGACCCAGTACTTC
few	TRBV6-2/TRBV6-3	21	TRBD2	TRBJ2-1	CASSYDMTSLGLVSSYNEQFF	TGTGCCAGCAGTTACGACATGACTAGCTTAGGGTTAGTTAGCTCCTACAATGAGCAGTTCTTC
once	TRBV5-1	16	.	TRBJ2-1	CASSAEDSPRANEQFF	TGCGCCAGCAGCGCCGAGGACTCTCCCCGGGCAAATGAGCAGTTCTTC
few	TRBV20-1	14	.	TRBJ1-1	CSASSGISNTEAFF	TGCAGTGCTAGTTCGGGGATTTCTAACACTGAAGCTTTCTTT
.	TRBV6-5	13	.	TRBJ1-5	CASSRTFNQPQHF	TGTGCCAGCAGTCGGACATTCAATCAGCCCCAGCATTTT
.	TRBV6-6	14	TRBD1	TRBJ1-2	CASSSEGASYGYTF	TGTGCCAGCAGTTCCGAGGGGGCTAGCTATGGCTACACCTTC
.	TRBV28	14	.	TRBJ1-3	CASGRGGSGNTIYF	TGTGCCAGCGGGAGGGGGGGATCTGGAAACACCATATATTTT
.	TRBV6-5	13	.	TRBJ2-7	CASRRRESDGQYF	TGTGCCAGCAGACGCCGGGAGTCCGACGGGCAGTACTTC
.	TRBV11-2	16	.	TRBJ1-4	CASSSGIGETNEKLFF	TGTGCCAGCAGCTCCGGAATCGGGGAAACTAATGAAAAACTGTTTTTT
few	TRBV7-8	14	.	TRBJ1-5	CASSLDQGRQPQHF	TGTGCCAGCAGCTTAGACCAGGGTCGTCAGCCCCAGCATTTT
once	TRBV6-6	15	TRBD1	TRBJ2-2	CASSPGGRKSGELFF	TGTGCCAGCAGTCCAGGGGGCAGGAAGTCCGGGGAGCTGTTTTTT
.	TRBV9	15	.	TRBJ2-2	CASSLEARNTGELFF	TGTGCCAGCAGCTTGGAAGCGAGGAACACCGGGGAGCTGTTTTTT
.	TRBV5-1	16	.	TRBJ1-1	CASSLAGSPMNTEAFF	TGCGCCAGCAGCTTGGCCGGCAGTCCCATGAACACTGAAGCTTTCTTT
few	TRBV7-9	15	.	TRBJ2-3	CASSLGVGLADTQYF	TGTGCCAGCAGCCTGGGGGTGGGACTTGCAGATACGCAGTATTTT
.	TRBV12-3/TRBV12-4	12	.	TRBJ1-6	CASSFPPSPLHF	TGTGCCAGCAGTTTTCCCCCTTCACCCCTCCACTTT
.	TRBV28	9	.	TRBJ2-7	CASGYEQYF	TGTGCCAGCGGCTACGAGCAGTACTTC
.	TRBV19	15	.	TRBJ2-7	CASSQPPPGSYEQYF	TGTGCCAGTAGTCAGCCCCCCCCAGGGAGCTACGAGCAGTACTTC
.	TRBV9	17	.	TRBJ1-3	CASSVGSRVYSGNTIYF	TGTGCCAGCAGCGTAGGCAGTAGGGTTTACTCTGGAAACACCATATATTTT
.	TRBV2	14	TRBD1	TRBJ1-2	CASSLPQGVSGYTF	TGTGCCAGCAGCCTACCCCAGGGGGTCTCGGGCTACACCTTC
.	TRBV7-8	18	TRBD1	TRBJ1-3	CASTGANTGGGSGNTIYF	TGTGCCAGCACCGGGGCTAACACAGGGGGCGGGAGTGGAAACACCATATATTTT
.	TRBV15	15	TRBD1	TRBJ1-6	CATSRGAGGYSPLHF	TGTGCCACCAGCAGAGGGGCAGGGGGCTATTCACCCCTCCACTTT
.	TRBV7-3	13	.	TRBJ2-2	CASSLRDRGELFF	TGTGCCAGCAGCTTAAGAGACCGCGGGGAGCTGTTTTTT
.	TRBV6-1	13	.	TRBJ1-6	CASSEVGVSPLHF	TGTGCCAGCAGTGAAGTAGGGGTTTCACCCCTCCACTTT
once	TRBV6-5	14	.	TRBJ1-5	CASSYPKGMRPQHF	TGTGCCAGCAGTTACCCTAAGGGTATGAGGCCCCAGCATTTT
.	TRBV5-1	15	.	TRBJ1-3	CASSLEGSSGNTIYF	TGCGCCAGCAGCTTGGAGGGGAGCTCTGGAAACACCATATATTTT
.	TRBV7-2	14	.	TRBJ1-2	CASSLRWDNYGYTF	TGTGCCAGCAGCCTCCGTTGGGACAACTATGGCTACACCTTC
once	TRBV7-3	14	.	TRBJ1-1	CASSLYGANTEAFF	TGTGCCAGCAGCTTATATGGGGCGAACACTGAAGCTTTCTTT
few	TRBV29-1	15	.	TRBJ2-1	CSVEGNPRELNEQFF	TGCAGCGTTGAAGGGAACCCACGGGAGCTGAATGAGCAGTTCTTC
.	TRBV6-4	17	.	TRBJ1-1	CASSDDPRRGGNTEAFF	TGTGCCAGCAGTGACGACCCACGGCGCGGCGGGAACACTGAAGCTTTCTTT
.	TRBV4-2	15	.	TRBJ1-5	CASSQVPDSVQPQHF	TGTGCCAGCAGCCAAGTCCCGGACAGTGTTCAGCCCCAGCATTTT
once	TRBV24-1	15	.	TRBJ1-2	CATSDSRDPVGGYTF	TGTGCCACCAGTGACTCCCGGGACCCGGTGGGTGGCTACACCTTC
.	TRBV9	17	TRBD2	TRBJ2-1	CASSPRGAGGPGNEQFF	TGTGCCAGCAGCCCCCGGGGAGCGGGGGGGCCGGGGAATGAGCAGTTCTTC
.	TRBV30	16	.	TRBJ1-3	CAWSVWSQDPAYTIYF	TGTGCCTGGAGTGTATGGTCGCAGGACCCGGCGTACACCATATATTTT
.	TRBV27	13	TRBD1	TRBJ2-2	CASRTGFTGELFF	TGTGCCAGCCGGACAGGCTTCACCGGGGAGCTGTTTTTT
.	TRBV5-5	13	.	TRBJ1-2	CASSFRDTTGYTF	TGTGCCAGCAGCTTCAGGGACACTACTGGCTACACCTTC
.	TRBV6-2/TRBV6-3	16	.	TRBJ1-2	CASSFGQALGNYGYTF	TGTGCCAGCAGTTTCGGGCAGGCTCTTGGTAACTATGGCTACACCTTC
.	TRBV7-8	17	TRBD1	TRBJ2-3	CASSSGNPGQPKDTQYF	TGTGCCAGCAGCTCGGGAAACCCGGGACAGCCCAAAGATACGCAGTATTTT
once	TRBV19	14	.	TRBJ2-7	CASSIKVGSDEQYF	TGTGCCAGTAGTATCAAGGTCGGGAGCGACGAGCAGTACTTC